The rows below give T cell receptor beta chains drawn from one sample of a study of blood T cell repertoires in COVID-19. The repertoire was sequenced with immunoSEQ multiplex PCR; TCRdb's copy has only in-frame clones and lacks some. The sample lists approximately 210,000 clones; 82% were seen once. The sequenced material came from PBMCs or T cells enriched from blood (not recorded which). These receptors all stem from a woman between 55 and 75 years old who had recovered from COVID-19. CDR3s include the opening cysteine and the closing phenylalanine or tryptophan. The D gene is left open where the match is weak. Clone size, where shown, is once, few, many, or a class for clones that have expanded.

d_gene	abundance	v_gene	len	j_gene	CDR3nt	CDR3aa
-	few	TRBV19	13	TRBJ1-5	TGTGCCAGTTCTCTGAGGGGCAATCAGCCCCAGCATTTT	CASSLRGNQPQHF
-	-	TRBV4-2	14	TRBJ2-7	TGTGCCAGCAGCCCGAGGGCCAGCCGCTACGAGCAGTACTTC	CASSPRASRYEQYF
TRBD2	-	TRBV2	15	TRBJ2-2	TGTGCCAGCAGCCGGACTAGCGGGATCACCGGGGAGCTGTTTTTT	CASSRTSGITGELFF
-	-	TRBV11-2	17	TRBJ1-6	TGTGCCAGCAGCTTAGTTCCCCTTCCGGGTACGGGTGCACCCCTCCACTTT	CASSLVPLPGTGAPLHF
TRBD1	-	TRBV6-5	15	TRBJ1-2	TGTGCCAGCAGTCCTACAGGGGGCAGAAGTTATGGCTACACCTTC	CASSPTGGRSYGYTF
-	-	TRBV12-3/TRBV12-4	13	TRBJ1-5	TGTGCCAGCAGTTTTGGGGAGAGGCAGCCCCAGCATTTT	CASSFGERQPQHF
TRBD1	few	TRBV12-5	16	TRBJ2-2	TGTGCTAGTGGATCCCCAGGGGGCCTCGTCACCGGGGAGCTGTTTTTT	CASGSPGGLVTGELFF
-	-	TRBV10-3	15	TRBJ2-2	TGTGCCATCACTGCCGAGACAGGGAGGACCGGGGAGCTGTTTTTT	CAITAETGRTGELFF
TRBD1	-	TRBV19	12	TRBJ2-5	TGTGCCAGTAGTCCACAGTGGGACAGTATCTACTTC	CASSPQWDSIYF
-	-	TRBV2	13	TRBJ1-2	TGTGCCAGCAGTGCCAACAGAGACTATGGCTACACCTTC	CASSANRDYGYTF
TRBD1	-	TRBV27	17	TRBJ2-7	TGTGCCAGCAGTTTATCCTTCGGGACAGGGGGTTCCTACGAGCAGTACTTC	CASSLSFGTGGSYEQYF
-	-	TRBV5-6	12	TRBJ1-1	TGTGCCAGCAGCTTGGGGACAGCTAGGGCTTTCTTT	CASSLGTARAFF
-	-	TRBV7-6	16	TRBJ1-6	TGTGCCAGCAGCCCAACCGGCGGCATCTCACGGTCACCCCTCCACTTT	CASSPTGGISRSPLHF
TRBD1	-	TRBV29-1	13	TRBJ1-1	TGCAGCGTTGGCGGACAGGGGGGAACTGAAGCTTTCTTT	CSVGGQGGTEAFF
-	-	TRBV4-2	15	TRBJ1-1	TGTGCCAGCAGCCAAGAAGTGGAGCGGAGAACTGAAGCTTTCTTT	CASSQEVERRTEAFF
-	-	TRBV7-6	14	TRBJ1-1	TGTGCCAGCAGCTTAGAACAGGGCAACACTGAAGCTTTCTTT	CASSLEQGNTEAFF
TRBD1	-	TRBV5-4	15	TRBJ1-1	TGTGCCAGCAGCTCACAGGGGGTACTGAACACTGAAGCTTTCTTT	CASSSQGVLNTEAFF
TRBD2	-	TRBV3-1/TRBV3-2	17	TRBJ2-5	TGTGCCAGCAGCCGGAGTGGGCCGGGGGGGTACGGAGAGACCCAGTACTTC	CASSRSGPGGYGETQYF
TRBD1	-	TRBV19	15	TRBJ1-3	TGTGCCAGTAGTCTCCGGACAGGGGAAAGAAACACCATATATTTT	CASSLRTGERNTIYF
TRBD1	-	TRBV12-5	19	TRBJ1-4	TGTGCTAGTGGTTGGACAGGGGGCGCGGGCCCCGCAACTAATGAAAAACTGTTTTTT	CASGWTGGAGPATNEKLFF
-	-	TRBV25-1	14	TRBJ1-1	TGTGCCAGCAGTGAGCAGGGGAGGGACACTGAAGCTTTCTTT	CASSEQGRDTEAFF
TRBD2	-	TRBV9	14	TRBJ2-7	TGTGCCAGCAGCGTAGCTAGCGGCTCCTACGAGCAGTACTTC	CASSVASGSYEQYF
TRBD1	few	TRBV18	14	TRBJ1-1	TGTGCCAGCTCAGTGGGACAGAGTCGGACTGAAGCTTTCTTT	CASSVGQSRTEAFF
-	few	TRBV7-2	15	TRBJ2-3	TGTGCCAGCAGCTTATGGGGGCCTAGCACAGATACGCAGTATTTT	CASSLWGPSTDTQYF
TRBD1	few	TRBV29-1	11	TRBJ1-2	TGCAGCGTTACAGGGGGCGAGGGGAACACCTTC	CSVTGGEGNTF
TRBD1	-	TRBV3-1/TRBV3-2	14	TRBJ1-2	TGTGCCAGCAGCCAAGATAAAGGGGGCGGTGGCTACACCTTC	CASSQDKGGGGYTF
-	-	TRBV20-1	11	TRBJ1-2	TGCAGTGCTAGTAAGGACACCCGCTACACCTTC	CSASKDTRYTF
-	-	TRBV29-1	13	TRBJ1-2	TGCAGCGTTGCCCCCCCAGGTCCCTATGGCTACACCTTC	CSVAPPGPYGYTF
TRBD2	few	TRBV4-3	17	TRBJ2-7	TGCGCCAGCAGCCAAGATAATTCGAACGGGGGGTACTACGAGCAGTACTTC	CASSQDNSNGGYYEQYF
TRBD1	once	TRBV9	13	TRBJ1-1	TGTGCCAGCAGCGCAGGGACAGGGGGACGAGCTTTCTTT	CASSAGTGGRAFF
TRBD1	-	TRBV27	15	TRBJ1-4	TGTGCCAGCAGTTTCCGGCCAGGGGGGAATGAAAAACTGTTTTTT	CASSFRPGGNEKLFF
-	-	TRBV7-8	16	TRBJ1-6	TGTGCCAGCAGCTTGGACTCCAGCTCCTATAATTCACCCCTCCACTTT	CASSLDSSSYNSPLHF
-	-	TRBV3-1/TRBV3-2	13	TRBJ1-6	TGTGCCAGCAGCCGCGACTCGAACTCACCCCTCCACTTT	CASSRDSNSPLHF
TRBD2	-	TRBV19	15	TRBJ2-7	TGTGCCAGTAGTATGGATCCCAGCGGGGGTTACGAGCAGTACTTC	CASSMDPSGGYEQYF
TRBD2	-	TRBV20-1	15	TRBJ2-7	TGCAGTGCTAGTGGAGCTAGCGGGGGGATATACGAGCAGTACTTC	CSASGASGGIYEQYF
-	-	TRBV7-7	15	TRBJ2-2	TGTGCCAGCAGCTTAGCGGCCCCGGGGACCGGGGAGCTGTTTTTT	CASSLAAPGTGELFF
TRBD2	-	TRBV5-1	16	TRBJ2-2	TGCGCCAGCAGCTTGGAGCTAGCGGGACGCACCGGGGAGCTGTTTTTT	CASSLELAGRTGELFF
-	-	TRBV5-6	13	TRBJ1-4	TGTGCCAGCAGCTTCAGGGAAAATGAAAAACTGTTTTTT	CASSFRENEKLFF
TRBD1	-	TRBV10-3	14	TRBJ1-1	TGTGCCATCAGGGACAGGGGAGGGAACACTGAAGCTTTCTTT	CAIRDRGGNTEAFF
-	-	TRBV7-2	15	TRBJ1-1	TGTGCCAGCAGCTTAAGGACAGCTATGAACACTGAAGCTTTCTTT	CASSLRTAMNTEAFF
-	-	TRBV12-1	17	TRBJ2-1	TGTGCCAGCAGCCCCGGAGGTTTGACAGGGTCCTACAATGAGCAGTTCTTC	CASSPGGLTGSYNEQFF
-	once	TRBV9	16	TRBJ2-2	TGTGCCAGCAGCGTAGGGTTGCGGTGGGTCACCGGGGAGCTGTTTTTT	CASSVGLRWVTGELFF
-	-	TRBV5-4	12	TRBJ2-1	TGTGCCAGCAGCTGGGGCGACAATGAGCAGTTCTTC	CASSWGDNEQFF
TRBD1	-	TRBV10-3	18	TRBJ1-2	TGTGCCATCAGTGAGTCAGAGGACAGGGGGCGAGCTAACTATGGCTACACCTTC	CAISESEDRGRANYGYTF
TRBD1	-	TRBV12-3/TRBV12-4	13	TRBJ1-2	TGTGCCAGCAGCTGGGACAGTCTCTATGGCTACACCTTC	CASSWDSLYGYTF
TRBD2	-	TRBV19	15	TRBJ2-7	TGTGCCAGTAGTATGCTGGCTAGCGGGAACCACGAGCAGTACTTC	CASSMLASGNHEQYF
-	once	TRBV9	13	TRBJ2-3	TGTGCCAGCAGCCCCGGGTTCACAGATACGCAGTATTTT	CASSPGFTDTQYF
TRBD1	-	TRBV24-1	14	TRBJ2-2	TGTGCCACCAGCCATGGACAGGGGACCGGGGAGCTGTTTTTT	CATSHGQGTGELFF
-	-	TRBV7-9	11	TRBJ1-2	TGTGCCAGCAGCTTGACAGTTGGCTACACCTTC	CASSLTVGYTF
TRBD2	-	TRBV7-8	15	TRBJ2-7	TGTGCCAGCAGCCCGCTAGCGGGAGCCCCGGTCGAGCAGTACTTC	CASSPLAGAPVEQYF
-	few	TRBV19	13	TRBJ2-1	TGTGCCAGTAGTCCTTCTCTGGCAACTGAGCAGTTCTTC	CASSPSLATEQFF
-	once	TRBV10-2	15	TRBJ1-2	TGCGCCAGCAGTGAGGAAGGGGGTACTAACTATGGCTACACCTTC	CASSEEGGTNYGYTF
-	-	TRBV11-1	13	TRBJ2-7	TGTGCCAGCGGCTCGAACGGGATAAAGGAGCAGTACTTC	CASGSNGIKEQYF
-	-	TRBV6-5	14	TRBJ2-2	TGTGCCAGTTTGATAGACTCCAGGGCCGGGGAGCTGTTTTTT	CASLIDSRAGELFF